This section outlines one TCR beta chain sequence together with its context. Its antigen is as yet unknown. The donors were part of the roughly 120-subject validation cohort, which stood apart from the roughly 670-subject first cohort. These data belong to a study of cytomegalovirus exposure and HLA in healthy donors. Overall study results and limits: The finding came from a later analysis; first-cohort TCR clusters tended to co-occur in the approximately 120 validation repertoires. A few chains linked to CMV were shown in vitro to be specific for CMV antigens. The listing of 160 or so TCR beta chains classed them as cytomegalovirus-associated.

Generated by immunoSEQ multiplex PCR, the TCRdb table keeps only in-frame clones and is missing some. The sample records fewer than 200,000 clones, more than 75% being singletons. The clonotype comes from a woman in her 30s in good health and CMV-seronegative. Sample: PBMCs.

In DNA, the CDR3 is TGTGCCAGCAGCGTACGGGGCACAGATACGCAGTATTTT. This codes for CASSVRGTDTQYF. The chain recombines TRBV7-8 with TRBJ2-3; D gene uncertain. Germline assignment: CDR1 SGHVS and CDR2 FQNEAQ. Trimming took 5 bases from V and 1 from J, leaving 7 bases between them. The CDR3 totals 13 residues. Supplemented by reference TRBV7-8 and TRBJ2-3, the full variable domain reads GAGVSQSPRYKVAKRGQDVALRCDPISGHVSLFWYQQALGQGPEFLTYFQNEAQLDKSGLPSDRFFAERPEGSVSTLKIQRTQQEDSAVYLCASSVRGTDTQYFGPGTRLTVL.